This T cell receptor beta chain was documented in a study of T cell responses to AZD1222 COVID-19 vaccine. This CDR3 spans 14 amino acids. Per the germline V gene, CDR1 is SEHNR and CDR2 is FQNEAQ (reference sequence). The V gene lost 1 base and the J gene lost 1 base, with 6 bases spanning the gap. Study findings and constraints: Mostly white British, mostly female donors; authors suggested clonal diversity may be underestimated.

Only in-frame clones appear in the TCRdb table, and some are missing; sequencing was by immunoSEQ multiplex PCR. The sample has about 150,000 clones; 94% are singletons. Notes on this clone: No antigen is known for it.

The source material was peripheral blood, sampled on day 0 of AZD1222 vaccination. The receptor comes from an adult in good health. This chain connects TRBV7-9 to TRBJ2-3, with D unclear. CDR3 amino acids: CASSLVRGTDTQYF. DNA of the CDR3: TGTGCCAGCAGCTTAGTACGGGGCACAGATACGCAGTATTTT.